The clone carrying this T cell receptor beta chain was observed a few times. This entry is derived from a study of T-cell reconstitution after alpha-beta-depleted transplantation in children. Molecular barcoding with unique molecular identifiers was used for the TCRbeta library. MiXCR was run by TCRdb on the PCR reads, yielding one entry per CDR3 protein. The repertoire includes around 680,000 distinct CDR3 sequences, around 17% of them detected once, and 1.1% sits in the top ten. V was trimmed by 7 bases and J by 2 bases, leaving 9 bases between them. Germline assignment: CDR1 SGHTA and CDR2 FQGNSA. The CDR3 sequence is 13 residues long.

Sequenced material: PBMCs from the stem cell graft donor, taken from the stem cell graft. The source of this sequence is a human donor who donated a stem cell graft to a child with acute myeloid leukemia. The chain recombines TRBV7-2 with TRBJ1-3; perhaps TRBD1 as D (5 bases). CDR3 sequence (DNA): TGTGCCAGCACGTCCAGGGCTGGAAACACCATATATTTT. It encodes CASTSRAGNTIYF.